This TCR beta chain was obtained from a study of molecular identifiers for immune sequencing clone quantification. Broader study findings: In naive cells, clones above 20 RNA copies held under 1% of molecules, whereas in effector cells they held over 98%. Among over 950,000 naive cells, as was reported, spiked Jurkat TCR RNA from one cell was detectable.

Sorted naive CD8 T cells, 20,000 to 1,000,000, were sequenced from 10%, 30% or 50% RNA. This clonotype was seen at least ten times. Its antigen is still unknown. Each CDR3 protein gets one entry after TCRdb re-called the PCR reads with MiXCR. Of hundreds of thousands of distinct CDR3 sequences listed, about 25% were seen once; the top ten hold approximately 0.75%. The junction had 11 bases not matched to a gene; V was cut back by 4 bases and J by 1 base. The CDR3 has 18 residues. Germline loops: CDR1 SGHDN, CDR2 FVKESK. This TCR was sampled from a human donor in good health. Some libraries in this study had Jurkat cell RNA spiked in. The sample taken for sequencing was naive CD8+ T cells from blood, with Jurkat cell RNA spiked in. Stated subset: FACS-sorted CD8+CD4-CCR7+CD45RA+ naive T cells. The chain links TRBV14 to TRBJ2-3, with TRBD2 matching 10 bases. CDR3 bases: TGTGCCAGCAGCCCACGGAGAGTAGCGGGGGGCCGCACAGATACGCAGTATTTT. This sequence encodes CASSPRRVAGGRTDTQYF.